Detailed here is one TCR beta chain. Its specific antigen is unknown. Per-base qualities were not stored, and no clone one base away is much larger. This specimen comes from a study of cytomegalovirus exposure and HLA in healthy donors (dated by TCRdb to the late 2010s). Study-level background: An earlier analysis of roughly 500 of the donors reported approximately 300 Gb of sequence data and more than 90 million unique TCR beta sequences from some 180 million T cells. An early release covering 550 to 650 HLA-typed donors comprised about 290 gigabases of sequencing data and approximately 80 million unique TCR sequences. The genetic ancestry cluster associated with self-reported Caucasian donors included 70% to 85% of the roughly 400 genotyped donors. The aim of the study was to test whether cataloging public T cell receptors could identify signatures of past pathogen exposure. The study profiled the T cell repertoires of fewer than 850 subjects by immunosequencing and related them to cytomegalovirus serostatus. A separate validation cohort of over 95 different subjects was used in addition to the roughly 620-subject first cohort. High-throughput TCR immunosequencing, statistical association of individual TCRs with disease status, and machine learning were combined to predict cytomegalovirus infection status. A later analysis re-examined previously published TCR beta repertoires from around 670 donors and added high-resolution HLA genotyping to investigate patterns of TCR occurrence. Rather than using new phenotypic data, the later analysis identified candidate immune exposures from TCR beta sequences and from how often those sequences occurred across donors. To decide whether each TCR beta V gene segment behaved as functional or pseudogenic, an earlier analysis of some 580 of the donors relied on high-throughput TCR beta sequencing. Alongside the repertoire data, information on donor age, sex, ethnicity and CMV serostatus was compiled. In a later genetic analysis, genome-wide SNP genotypes for about three fifths of the roughly 670 donors were used, and that subset was treated as a discovery cohort. All discovery cohort repertoires had been generated using a single sequencing platform. HLA typing covered class I and class II loci at four-digit resolution. The number of donors typed differed by locus, with roughly 629-640 for A, B, C, DRB1 and DQB1, roughly 550 for DQA1, 600 to 610 for DPA1, and around 450 for DPB1. Because of strong linkage in the cohort, roughly five DR-DQ haplotypes were treated as single units for association and clustering. Across about 370 genotyped donors of the cohort, an average of about 240,000 unique TCR beta nucleotide sequences per donor were sequenced, and roughly 18% of those sequences were non-productive.

The cohort comprised approximately 700 healthy bone marrow donors. All cohort members were sampled while nominally healthy, although unrecorded immune exposures were likely present. The donor was CMV seronegative and was included in the group of several hundred seronegative cohort members. A peripheral blood sample was collected from each donor, and TCR beta sequencing was performed on peripheral blood mononuclear cells. The Qiagen DNeasy Blood Extraction Kit was used to extract genomic DNA from the blood cell samples. Trimmed from V: 1 base; trimmed from J: 5 bases; junction bases lacking a gene match: 11. CDR1 is given as MGHRA and CDR2 as YSYEKL, both from the germline V gene. The CDR3 starts with the cysteine, ends with the phenylalanine, and has 17 residues. Only CDR3 DNA is held: 51 bases, read in frame from base 1. General study outcomes and caveats: Linkage disequilibrium might explain the correlated functional status among segregating V segments, but an unknown experimental factor could not be ruled out. At a false discovery rate of 0.05, a later analysis linked 16,000 or so TCR beta sequences to specific HLA alleles. A later analysis reported that several top co-occurrence clusters appeared linked to parvovirus B19, influenza, CMV and Epstein-Barr virus. Roughly uniform sequencing depth across donors was assumed in presence/absence analyses, although this assumption may not hold. According to the authors, the approach could potentially be generalized to other disease states and immunological phenotypes. Immune exposure information for the cohort was limited to CMV serostatus. Compared with equally common non-associated chains, HLA-associated TCR beta chains in a later analysis were more clonally expanded and had lower generation probabilities. Because counts were too low, seventeen rarely observed V segments, including chromosome 9 orphons, were excluded from the earlier analysis of some 540 of the donors. The 87-base-pair reads could not distinguish some IMGT-functional V segments, including TRBV6-2 and TRBV6-3, so those segments were excluded. Cytomegalovirus status was reported to be diagnosed by the classifier with high specificity and sensitivity in both the original and validation cohorts. The sequencing pipeline was judged likely to have produced a cluster of highly shared sequence variants as a technical artifact. A further reported finding was that TCR beta sequences accurately predicted the HLA-A and HLA-B alleles for most subjects in the first cohort. The study listed 150 to 200 TCR beta chains as associated with cytomegalovirus. According to a later genetic analysis, donors in an Asian-associated ancestry cluster had fewer N-insertions in productive TCRs than the approximately 690-donor mean. In a later analysis, the rate of TCR association differed among HLA loci, with DRB1 alleles having the most associated TCRs and HLA-C alleles having the fewest. In vitro tests confirmed that a few of the cytomegalovirus-associated TCR beta chains recognize cytomegalovirus antigens. According to a later analysis, most CMV-associated TCR beta chains appeared to be HLA-restricted, and the HLA associations seemed to be driven largely by CMV exposure. Assigning TCR associations to individual alleles was difficult when HLA alleles, especially DR and DQ, strongly co-occurred. Broadly in line with IMGT annotations, most TCR beta V segments showed up in productive rearrangements about 90% or about 30% of the time in an earlier analysis of approximately 600 of the donors. The cohort was sequenced for TCR beta chains only, and without alpha or paired-chain data the features that could be detected were limited. While some public TCRs were present in many individuals, most TCR sequences turned up only very rarely across donors. An association between a missense DCLRE1C variant and V-gene and J-gene trimming of TCR beta chains was found in a later genetic analysis and replicated in an independent cohort. Because HLA typing was unavailable for some donors at each locus, only the typed subset was used in association tests.

Receptor libraries were prepared by the immunoSEQ multiplex PCR assay. For the multiplex PCR, a mixture combining 60 forward primers for TCR Vbeta segments and 13 reverse primers for TCR Jbeta segments was used. Amplification of the CDR3 region of rearranged TCR beta genes was performed with a multiplex PCR assay on genomic DNA. The amplified TCR beta libraries were sequenced on the Illumina HiSeq System as 87-base-pair reads. Per the authors' processing: A later analysis counted tens of millions of unique TCR beta chains across the 550 to 750 repertoires, and some 11 million of these chains were shared by at least two donors. A nearest-neighbor algorithm error-corrected the raw reads and collapsed the reads into unique sequences, merging closely related sequences to remove PCR and sequencing errors. To assign V, D and J gene segments, CDR3 sequences were aligned to IMGT reference sequences. Each retained sequence needed at least a six-nucleotide match to both a V gene segment and a J gene segment. Rearrangements were called productive when the CDR3 lacked stop codons and stayed in frame with V and J; all others were non-productive. Following IMGT convention, CDR3 was defined as the stretch from the second conserved V-encoded cysteine up to the conserved J-encoded phenylalanine. The earlier analysis of fewer than 750 of the donors excluded sequences that lacked an unambiguous match to a single V gene segment. An earlier analysis of almost 600 of the donors classified V segments as functional when productive rearrangements were above 56.7% and as segregating when the standard deviation between donors was above 5%. A statistical classification framework was built to diagnose cytomegalovirus status from the catalog of TCR beta chain sequences. V and J gene assignment, in a later analysis, came from comparing TCR nucleotide sequences with IMGT/GENE-DB human TR gene sequences. The TCRdist pipeline was used in a later analysis to assign CDR3 sequences and most-parsimonious VDJ recombination scenarios. In a later analysis, every TCR beta chain was defined by the combination of its CDR3 amino acid sequence and its V-gene family, and reads without a unique V-gene family were dropped. In a later analysis, fewer than 600 highly shared, low-generation-probability nucleotide sequences were removed to address suspected cross-contamination and a sequencing artifact. A later analysis calculated a clonal expansion index for each public chain from normalized within-repertoire ranks of inferred template counts. Generation probabilities in a later analysis came from a VDJ recombination model fitted to out-of-frame rearrangements, and those results were checked against IGoR. In a later analysis, hypergeometric tests were used to score TCR-TCR, TCR-HLA and TCR-CMV co-occurrence, with a repertoire-size bias correction applied to TCR pairs. A later analysis estimated false discovery rates by permuting HLA or CMV assignments 20 times. In a later analysis, co-occurring TCRs were grouped using DBSCAN, with TCRdist sequence similarity added in when clustering inside HLA-allele-positive subsets. For co-occurrence clustering, repertoires with fewer than 30,000 or more than 120,000 public chains were excluded, along with four or five repertoires with anomalous nucleotide sharing. Not all clones reach the TCRdb copy of this immuneACCESS table, which keeps in-frame sequences only. Checked studies attribute under half of the gap to unresolved V genes and leave the rest unexplained. V and J calls and clone size are as listed in that table; D and trimming were resolved from the DNA. This sample comprises roughly 170,000 clones, 80% to 85% of them detected only once. The ten most abundant clones make up 1.6% of the sample.

Sequencing input: PBMCs. Here the chain combines TRBV4-1 and TRBJ2-3, with 8 bases matching TRBD2. The TCR comes from a middle-aged man in good health and CMV-seronegative. The CDR3 reads as follows: CASSQVGGSGAVDTQYF. DNA sequence: TGCGCCAGCAGCCAAGTGGGGGGTAGCGGGGCGGTAGATACGCAGTATTTT.